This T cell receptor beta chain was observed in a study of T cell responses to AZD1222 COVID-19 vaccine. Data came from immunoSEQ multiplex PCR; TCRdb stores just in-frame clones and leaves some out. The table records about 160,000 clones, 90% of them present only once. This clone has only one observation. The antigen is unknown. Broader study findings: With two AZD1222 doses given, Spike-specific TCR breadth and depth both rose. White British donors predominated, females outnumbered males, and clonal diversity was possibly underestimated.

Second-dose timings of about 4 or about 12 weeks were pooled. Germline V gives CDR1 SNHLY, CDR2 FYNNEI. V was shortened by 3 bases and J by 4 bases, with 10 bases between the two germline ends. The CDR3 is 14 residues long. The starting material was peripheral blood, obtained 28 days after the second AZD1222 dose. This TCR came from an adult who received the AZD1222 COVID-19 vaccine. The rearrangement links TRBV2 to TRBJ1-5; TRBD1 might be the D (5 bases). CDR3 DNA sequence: TGTGCCAGCAGTGACGGGGCGGGGAATCAGCCCCAGCATTTT. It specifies CASSDGAGNQPQHF.